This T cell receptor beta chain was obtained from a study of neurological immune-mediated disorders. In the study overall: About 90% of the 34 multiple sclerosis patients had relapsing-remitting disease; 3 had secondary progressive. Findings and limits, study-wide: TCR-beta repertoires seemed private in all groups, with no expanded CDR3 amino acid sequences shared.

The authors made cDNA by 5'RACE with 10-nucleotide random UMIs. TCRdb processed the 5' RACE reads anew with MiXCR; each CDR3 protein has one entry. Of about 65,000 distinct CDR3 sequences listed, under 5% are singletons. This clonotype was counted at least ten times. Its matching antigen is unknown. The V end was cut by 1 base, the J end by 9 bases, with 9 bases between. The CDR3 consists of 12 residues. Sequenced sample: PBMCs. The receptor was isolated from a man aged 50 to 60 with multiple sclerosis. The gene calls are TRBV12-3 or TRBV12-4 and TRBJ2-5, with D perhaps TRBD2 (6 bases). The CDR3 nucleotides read TGTGCCAGCAGTTTAGGGAGGGCAGCCCAGTACTTC. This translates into CASSLGRAAQYF.